The text below deals with one T cell receptor (beta chain). These data come from a study of control samples from healthy donors and cancer patients. Sequenced by immunoSEQ multiplex PCR; TCRdb stores in-frame clones only, minus some. The sample yields over 100,000 clones, around 92% seen once. Germline loops: CDR1 MRHNA, CDR2 SNTAGT. V was pared by 0 bases and J by 6 bases, with 12 bases between. CDR3 length: 15 amino acids. J is TRBJ1-5 and V is TRBV6-4; D is possibly TRBD1 (5 bases). Material for sequencing was blood. This clonotype originated in a woman in her 50s in good health. CDR3 bases: TGTGCCAGCAGTGACTCGGGGGGGAGAGGTCAGCCCCAGCATTTT. This sequence encodes CASSDSGGRGQPQHF.